This T cell receptor beta chain was identified during a study of blood T cell repertoires in COVID-19. Study in general: T cells, B-cell-depleted T cells, or PBMCs provided the cDNA or gDNA that served as material.

This clone was counted once. Original methodology: Amplifying reference gene primers gave estimates of nucleated cell counts. The protocol was immunoSEQ multiplex PCR, while the TCRdb copy is restricted to in-frame clones and leaves out a portion. V, J and clone size were drawn from that table, and D and trimming were deduced from the DNA. The top ten clones hold 2% to 3% of a sample with over 250,000 clones, 85% to 90% of them seen once. The CDR3 is 15 residues long. Germline V gene lookup returns CDR1 LNHDA and CDR2 SQIVND (reference sequence). V dropped 6 bases and J dropped 3 bases, with 18 bases sitting between them.

The sequenced sample was PBMCs or T cells enriched from blood (not recorded which). V is TRBV19 and J is TRBJ2-7; weak D call: TRBD1 (6 bases). This TCR was sampled from a woman aged 18-29 years who had recovered from COVID-19. The DNA of the CDR3 is TGTGCCAGTAGGAGTGTAGGAGGACAGAACTACGAGCAGTACTTC. Its protein product is CASRSVGGQNYEQYF.